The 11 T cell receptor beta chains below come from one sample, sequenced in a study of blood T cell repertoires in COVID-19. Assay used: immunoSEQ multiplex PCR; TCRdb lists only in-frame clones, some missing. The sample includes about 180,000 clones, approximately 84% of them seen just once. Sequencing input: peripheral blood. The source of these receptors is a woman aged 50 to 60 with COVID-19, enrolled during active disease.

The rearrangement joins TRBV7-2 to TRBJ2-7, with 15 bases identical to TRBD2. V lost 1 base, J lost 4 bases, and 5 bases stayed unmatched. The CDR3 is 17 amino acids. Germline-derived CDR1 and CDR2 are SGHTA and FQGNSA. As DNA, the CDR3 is TGTGCCAGCAGCTTAGTTCCGGGACTAGCGGGGGGATACGAGCAGTACTTC. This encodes CASSLVPGLAGGYEQYF.

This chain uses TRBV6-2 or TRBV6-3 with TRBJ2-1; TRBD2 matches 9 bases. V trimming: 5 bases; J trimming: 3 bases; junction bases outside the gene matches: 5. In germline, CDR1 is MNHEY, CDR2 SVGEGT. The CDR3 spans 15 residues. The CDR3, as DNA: TGTGCCAGCAGTGGAGAGCGGGGGGTCTACAATGAGCAGTTCTTC. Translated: CASSGERGVYNEQFF.

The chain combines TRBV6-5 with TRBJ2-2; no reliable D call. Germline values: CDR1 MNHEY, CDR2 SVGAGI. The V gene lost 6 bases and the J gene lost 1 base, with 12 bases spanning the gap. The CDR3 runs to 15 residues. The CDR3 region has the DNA TGTGCCAGCAGGCCGGTGAAGCTGAACACCGGGGAGCTGTTTTTT. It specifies CASRPVKLNTGELFF.

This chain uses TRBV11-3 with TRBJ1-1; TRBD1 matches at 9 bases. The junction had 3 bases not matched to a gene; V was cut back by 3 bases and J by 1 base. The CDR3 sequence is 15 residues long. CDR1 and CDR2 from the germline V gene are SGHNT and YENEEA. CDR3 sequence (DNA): TGTGCCAGCAGCTTGCCGGGACAGGGGAACACTGAAGCTTTCTTT. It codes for CASSLPGQGNTEAFF.

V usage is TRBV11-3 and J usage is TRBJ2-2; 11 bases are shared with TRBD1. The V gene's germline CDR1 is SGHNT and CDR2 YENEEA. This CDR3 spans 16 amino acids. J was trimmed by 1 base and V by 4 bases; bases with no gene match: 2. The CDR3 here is CASSSGQGVNTGELFF. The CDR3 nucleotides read TGTGCCAGCAGCTCGGGACAGGGGGTGAACACCGGGGAGCTGTTTTTT.

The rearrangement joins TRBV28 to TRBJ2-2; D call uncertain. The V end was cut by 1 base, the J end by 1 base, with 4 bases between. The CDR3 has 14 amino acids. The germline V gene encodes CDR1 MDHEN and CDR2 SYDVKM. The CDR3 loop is CASSLSGNTGELFF. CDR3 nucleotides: TGTGCCAGCAGTTTATCCGGGAACACCGGGGAGCTGTTTTTT. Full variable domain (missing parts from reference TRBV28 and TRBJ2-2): DVKVTQSSRYLVKRTGEKVFLECVQDMDHENMFWYRQDPGLGLRLIYFSYDVKMKEKGDIPEGYSVSREKKERFSLILESASTNQTSMYLCASSLSGNTGELFFGEGSRLTVL.

CDR3 loop: CASSPGAYEQYF. The DNA for the CDR3 is TGTGCCAGCAGCCCCGGGGCCTACGAGCAGTACTTC. The chain couples TRBV7-9 to TRBJ2-7; possible D gene TRBD2, 5 bases. The CDR3 is 12 residues long. Germline CDR1 SEHNR, CDR2 FQNEAQ (reference sequence). V lost 5 bases and J lost 2, with 7 bases in between.

The CDR3 region is CASSLYGGAQETQYF. In DNA form, the CDR3 reads TGCGCCAGCAGCTTGTACGGGGGGGCTCAAGAGACCCAGTACTTC. The chain employs TRBV5-1 and TRBJ2-5; 8 nucleotides line up with TRBD2. There are 15 residues in the CDR3. The trim removed 1 base at V and 2 bases at J, leaving 4 bases unmatched. Per the germline V gene, CDR1 is SGHRS and CDR2 is YFSETQ.

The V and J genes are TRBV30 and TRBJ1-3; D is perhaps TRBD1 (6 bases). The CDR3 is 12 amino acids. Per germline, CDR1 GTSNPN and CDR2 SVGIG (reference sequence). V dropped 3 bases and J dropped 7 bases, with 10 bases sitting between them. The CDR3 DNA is TGTGCCTGGAGCCAGGGGATGAACACCATATATTTT. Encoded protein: CAWSQGMNTIYF. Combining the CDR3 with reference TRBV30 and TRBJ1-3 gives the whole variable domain SQTIHQWPATLVQPVGSPLSLECTVEGTSNPNLYWYRQAAGRGLQLLFYSVGIGQISSEVPQNLSASRPQDRQFILSSKKLLLSDSGFYLCAWSQGMNTIYFGEGSWLTVV.

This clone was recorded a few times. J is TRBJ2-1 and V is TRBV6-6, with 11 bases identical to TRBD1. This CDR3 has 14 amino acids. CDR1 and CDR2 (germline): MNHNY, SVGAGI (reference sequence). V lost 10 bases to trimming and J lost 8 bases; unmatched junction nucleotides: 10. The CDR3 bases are TGTGCCATTACACCGGGACAGGGGGTCCATGAGCAGTTCTTC. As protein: CAITPGQGVHEQFF.

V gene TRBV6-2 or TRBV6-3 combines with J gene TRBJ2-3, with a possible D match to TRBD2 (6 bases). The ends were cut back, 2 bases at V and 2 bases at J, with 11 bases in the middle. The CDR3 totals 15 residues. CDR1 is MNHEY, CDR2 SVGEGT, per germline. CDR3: CASSYAPGDTDTQYF. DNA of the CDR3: TGTGCCAGCAGTTACGCCCCGGGGGACACAGATACGCAGTATTTT.